This T cell receptor (beta chain) was obtained from a study of blood T cell repertoires in COVID-19. Looking at the study overall: Acute-phase and convalescent COVID-19 samples originated in the United States, Italy and Spain. In each case, the material was cDNA or gDNA derived from T cells, B-cell-depleted T cells, or PBMCs.

Germline lookup yields CDR1 SNHLY and CDR2 FYNNEI. Unmatched junction bases numbered 5, after V lost 5 bases and J lost 3 bases. The CDR3 spans 15 residues. Under the authors' procedure: Amplification of reference gene primers provided the estimated nucleated cell counts. Assay used: immunoSEQ multiplex PCR; TCRdb lists only in-frame clones, some missing. V and J calls and clone size are given by that table; D and trimming were obtained from the DNA. Here the sample spans roughly 190,000 clones, around nine tenths being singletons. This clonotype originated in a man in his 70s with acute or convalescent COVID-19. The source material was peripheral blood. The J gene is TRBJ1-3, the V gene TRBV2; 9 nucleotides align to TRBD1. In DNA, the CDR3 is TGTGCCAGCAGTTGGGACAGGGTGAATGGAAACACCATATATTTT. As protein: CASSWDRVNGNTIYF. Full variable domain (rest looked up from reference TRBV2 and TRBJ1-3): EPEVTQTPSHQVTQMGQEVILRCVPISNHLYFYWYRQILGQKVEFLVSFYNNEISEKSEIFDDQFSVERPDGSNFTLKIRSTKLEDSAMYFCASSWDRVNGNTIYFGEGSWLTVV.